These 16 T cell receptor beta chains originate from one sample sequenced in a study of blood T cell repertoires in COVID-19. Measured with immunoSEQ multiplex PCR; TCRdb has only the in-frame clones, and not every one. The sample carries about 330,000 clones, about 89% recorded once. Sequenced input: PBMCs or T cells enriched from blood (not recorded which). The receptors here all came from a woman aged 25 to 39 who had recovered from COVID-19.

The DNA of the CDR3 is TGTGCCAGCAGTCAAACCGGGTTACGGCAGCCCCAGCATTTT. This sequence encodes CASSQTGLRQPQHF. This sequence joins TRBV25-1 and TRBJ1-5; D remains unclear. The CDR3 is 14 amino acids. Trimming shortened V by 5 bases and J by 7 bases, and 15 bases separated the two germline ends. Looked up from germline, CDR1 is MGHDK and CDR2 is SYGVNS.

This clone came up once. Written as DNA, the CDR3 is TGTGCCAGCAGTCCCTCAGATCAGCCCCAGCATTTT. Protein product: CASSPSDQPQHF. J is TRBJ1-5 and V is TRBV6-6; D is ambiguous. The V gene lost 5 bases and the J gene lost 5 bases, with 7 bases spanning the gap. The CDR3 is 12 amino acids. Germline lookup yields CDR1 MNHNY and CDR2 SVGAGI (reference sequence).

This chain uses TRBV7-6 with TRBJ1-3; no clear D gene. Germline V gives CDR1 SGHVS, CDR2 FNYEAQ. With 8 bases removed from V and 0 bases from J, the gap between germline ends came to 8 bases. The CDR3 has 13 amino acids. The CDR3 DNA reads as TGTGCCAGCGGACGGGGCTCTGGAAACACCATATATTTT. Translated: CASGRGSGNTIYF.

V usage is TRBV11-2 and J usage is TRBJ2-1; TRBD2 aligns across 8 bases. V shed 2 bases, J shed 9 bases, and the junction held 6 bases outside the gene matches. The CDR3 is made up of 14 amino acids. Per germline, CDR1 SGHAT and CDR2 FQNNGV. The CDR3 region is CASSLYGGAGEQFF. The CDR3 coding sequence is TGTGCCAGCAGCTTATACGGGGGGGCTGGTGAGCAGTTCTTC.

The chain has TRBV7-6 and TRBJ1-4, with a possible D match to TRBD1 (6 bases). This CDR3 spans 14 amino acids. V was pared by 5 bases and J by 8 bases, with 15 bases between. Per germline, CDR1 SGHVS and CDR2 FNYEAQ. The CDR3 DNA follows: TGTGCCAGCAGCGCCGGCAGGGGAAGGGAAAAACTGTTTTTT. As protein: CASSAGRGREKLFF.

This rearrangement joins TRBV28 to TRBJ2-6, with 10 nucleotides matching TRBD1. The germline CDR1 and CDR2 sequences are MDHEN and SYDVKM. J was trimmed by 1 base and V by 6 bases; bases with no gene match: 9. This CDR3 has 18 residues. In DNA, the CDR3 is TGTGCCAGCAGCACCCCCGGACAGGGGGTATCTGGGGCCAACGTCCTGACTTTC. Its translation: CASSTPGQGVSGANVLTF. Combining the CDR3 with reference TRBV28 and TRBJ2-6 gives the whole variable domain DVKVTQSSRYLVKRTGEKVFLECVQDMDHENMFWYRQDPGLGLRLIYFSYDVKMKEKGDIPEGYSVSREKKERFSLILESASTNQTSMYLCASSTPGQGVSGANVLTFGAGSRLTVL.

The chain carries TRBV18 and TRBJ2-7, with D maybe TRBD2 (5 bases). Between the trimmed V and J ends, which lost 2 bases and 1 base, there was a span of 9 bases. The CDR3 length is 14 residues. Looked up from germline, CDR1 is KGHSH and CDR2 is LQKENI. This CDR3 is CASSPGSGSYEQYF. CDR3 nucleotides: TGTGCCAGCTCACCAGGTTCGGGGTCCTACGAGCAGTACTTC.

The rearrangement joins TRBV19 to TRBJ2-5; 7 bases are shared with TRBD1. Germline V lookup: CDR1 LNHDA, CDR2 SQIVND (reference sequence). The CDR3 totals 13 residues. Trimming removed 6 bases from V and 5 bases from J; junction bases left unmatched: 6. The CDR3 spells CASRETGRETQYF. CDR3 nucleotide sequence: TGTGCCAGTAGGGAGACAGGGCGGGAGACCCAGTACTTC. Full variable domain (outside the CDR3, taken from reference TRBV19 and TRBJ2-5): DGGITQSPKYLFRKEGQNVTLSCEQNLNHDAMYWYRQDPGQGLRLIYYSQIVNDFQKGDIAEGYSVSREKKESFPLTVTSAQKNPTAFYLCASRETGRETQYFGPGTRLLVL.

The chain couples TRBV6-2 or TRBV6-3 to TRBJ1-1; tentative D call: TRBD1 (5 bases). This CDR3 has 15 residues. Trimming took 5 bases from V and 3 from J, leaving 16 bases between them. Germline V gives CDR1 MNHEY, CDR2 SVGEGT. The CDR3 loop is CASSASGSEDTEAFF. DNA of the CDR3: TGTGCCAGCAGTGCTTCAGGGTCTGAGGACACTGAAGCTTTCTTT.

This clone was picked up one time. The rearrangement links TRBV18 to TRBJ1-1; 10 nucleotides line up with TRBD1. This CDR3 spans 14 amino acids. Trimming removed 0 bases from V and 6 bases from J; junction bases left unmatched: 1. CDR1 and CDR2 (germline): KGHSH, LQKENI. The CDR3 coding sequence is TGTGCCAGCTCACCACCCGGGACAGGGGCTGAAGCTTTCTTT. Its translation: CASSPPGTGAEAFF.

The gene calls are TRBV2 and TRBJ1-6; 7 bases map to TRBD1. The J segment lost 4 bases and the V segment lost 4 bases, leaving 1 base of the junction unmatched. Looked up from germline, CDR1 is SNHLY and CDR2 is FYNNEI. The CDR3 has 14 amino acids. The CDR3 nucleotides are TGTGCCAGCAGTGCGGGACAGTATAATTCACCCCTCCACTTT. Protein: CASSAGQYNSPLHF.

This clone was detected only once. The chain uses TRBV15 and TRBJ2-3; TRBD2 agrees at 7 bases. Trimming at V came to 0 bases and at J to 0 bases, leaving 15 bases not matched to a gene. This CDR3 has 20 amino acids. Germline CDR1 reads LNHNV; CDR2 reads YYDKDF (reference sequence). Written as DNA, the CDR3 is TGTGCCACCAGCAGAGATCCGGGACTAAGCCCCCTGATTAGCACAGATACGCAGTATTTT. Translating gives CATSRDPGLSPLISTDTQYF. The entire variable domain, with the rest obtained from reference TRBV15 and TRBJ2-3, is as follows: DAMVIQNPRYQVTQFGKPVTLSCSQTLNHNVMYWYQQKSSQAPKLLFHYYDKDFNNEADTPDNFQSRRPNTSFCFLDIRSPGLGDTAMYLCATSRDPGLSPLISTDTQYFGPGTRLTVL.

The CDR3 here is CASSLGLNAEAFF. In DNA, the CDR3 is TGTGCCAGCAGCTTAGGACTAAACGCTGAAGCTTTCTTT. V is TRBV7-6 and J is TRBJ1-1; D gene ambiguous. Trimming removed 1 base at V and 6 bases at J, with 9 bases between. This CDR3 has 13 residues. Germline V gene lookup returns CDR1 SGHVS and CDR2 FNYEAQ.

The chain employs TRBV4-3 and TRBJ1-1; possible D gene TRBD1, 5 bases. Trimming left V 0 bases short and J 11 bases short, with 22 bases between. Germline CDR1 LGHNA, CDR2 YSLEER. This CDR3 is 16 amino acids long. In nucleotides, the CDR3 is TGCGCCAGCAGCCAAGATCATTACGGTGGGGTGACAGTGGCTTTCTTT. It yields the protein CASSQDHYGGVTVAFF.

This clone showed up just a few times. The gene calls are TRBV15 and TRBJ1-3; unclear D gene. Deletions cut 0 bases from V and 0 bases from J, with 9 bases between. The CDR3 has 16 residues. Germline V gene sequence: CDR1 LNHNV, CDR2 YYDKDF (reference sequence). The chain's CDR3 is CATSRDKGLSGNTIYF. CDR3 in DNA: TGTGCCACCAGCAGAGATAAAGGACTCTCTGGAAACACCATATATTTT.

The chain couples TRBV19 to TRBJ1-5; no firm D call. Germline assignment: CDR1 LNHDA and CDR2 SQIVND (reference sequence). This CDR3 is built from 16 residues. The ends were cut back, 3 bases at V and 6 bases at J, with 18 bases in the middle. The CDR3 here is CASSMVRSRRSQPQHF. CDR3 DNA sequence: TGTGCCAGTAGTATGGTTCGGAGCAGGAGGAGTCAGCCCCAGCATTTT.